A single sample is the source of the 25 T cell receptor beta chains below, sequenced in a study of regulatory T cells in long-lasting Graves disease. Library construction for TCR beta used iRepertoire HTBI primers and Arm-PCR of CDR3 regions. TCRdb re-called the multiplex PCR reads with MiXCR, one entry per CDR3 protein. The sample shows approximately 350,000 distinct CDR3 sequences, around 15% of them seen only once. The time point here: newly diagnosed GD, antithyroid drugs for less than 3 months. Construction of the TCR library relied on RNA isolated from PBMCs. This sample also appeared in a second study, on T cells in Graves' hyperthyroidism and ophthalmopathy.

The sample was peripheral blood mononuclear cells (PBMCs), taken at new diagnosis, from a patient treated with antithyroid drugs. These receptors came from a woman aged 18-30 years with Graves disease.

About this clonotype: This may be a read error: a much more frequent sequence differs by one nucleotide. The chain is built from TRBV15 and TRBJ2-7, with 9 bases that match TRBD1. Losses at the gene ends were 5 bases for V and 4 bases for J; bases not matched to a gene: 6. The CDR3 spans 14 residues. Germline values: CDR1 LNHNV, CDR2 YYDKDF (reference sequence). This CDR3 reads CATSGGQGPYEQYF. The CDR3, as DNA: TGTGCCACCAGCGGGGGACAGGGACCTTACGAGCAGTACTTC.

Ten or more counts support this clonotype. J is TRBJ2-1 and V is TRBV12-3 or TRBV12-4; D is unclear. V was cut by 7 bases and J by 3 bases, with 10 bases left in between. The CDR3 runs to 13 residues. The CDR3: CASTFRVYNEQFF. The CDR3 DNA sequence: TGTGCCAGCACCTTCCGGGTCTACAATGAGCAGTTCTTC.

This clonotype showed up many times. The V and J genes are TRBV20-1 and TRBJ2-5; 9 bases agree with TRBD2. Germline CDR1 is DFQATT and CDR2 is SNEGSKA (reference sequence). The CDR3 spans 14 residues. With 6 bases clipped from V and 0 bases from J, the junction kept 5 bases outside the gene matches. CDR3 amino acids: CSANSGRYQETQYF. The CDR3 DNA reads TGCAGTGCCAACAGCGGGAGGTACCAAGAGACCCAGTACTTC.

CDR3 in DNA: TGTGCCAGCAGTCCCCCGTTCTATAATTCACCCCTCCACTTT. This codes for CASSPPFYNSPLHF. The chain employs TRBV12-3 or TRBV12-4 and TRBJ1-6; no reliable D call. The CDR3 sequence is 14 residues long. The V gene lost 5 bases and the J gene lost 3 bases, with 8 bases spanning the gap.

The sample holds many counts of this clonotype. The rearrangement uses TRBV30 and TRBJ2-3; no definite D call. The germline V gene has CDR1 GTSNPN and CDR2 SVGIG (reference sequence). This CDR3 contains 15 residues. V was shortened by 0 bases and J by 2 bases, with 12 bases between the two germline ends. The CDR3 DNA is TGTGCCTGGAGTGTAGCTAGGTTCTCCACAGATACGCAGTATTTT. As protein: CAWSVARFSTDTQYF.

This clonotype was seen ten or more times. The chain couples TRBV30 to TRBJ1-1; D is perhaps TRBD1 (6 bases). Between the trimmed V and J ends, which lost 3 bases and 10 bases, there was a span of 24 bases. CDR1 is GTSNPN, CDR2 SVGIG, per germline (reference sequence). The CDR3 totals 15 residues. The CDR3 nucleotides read TGTGCCTGGAGCGCAGCGGGACAAGCTGGGTCTAGAGCTTTCTTT. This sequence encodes CAWSAAGQAGSRAFF.

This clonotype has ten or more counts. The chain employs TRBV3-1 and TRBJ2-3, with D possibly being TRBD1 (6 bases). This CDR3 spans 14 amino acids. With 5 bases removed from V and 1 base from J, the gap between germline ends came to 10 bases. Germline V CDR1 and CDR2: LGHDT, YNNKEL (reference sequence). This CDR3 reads CASSLAGGTDTQYF. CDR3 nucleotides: TGTGCCAGCAGCTTAGCAGGGGGCACAGATACGCAGTATTTT.

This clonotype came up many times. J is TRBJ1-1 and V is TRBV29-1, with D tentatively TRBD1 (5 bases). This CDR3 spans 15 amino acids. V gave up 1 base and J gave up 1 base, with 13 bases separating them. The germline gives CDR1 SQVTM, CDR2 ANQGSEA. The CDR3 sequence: CSVEVDTEWNTEAFF. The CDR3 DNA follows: TGCAGCGTTGAAGTGGACACTGAATGGAACACTGAAGCTTTCTTT.

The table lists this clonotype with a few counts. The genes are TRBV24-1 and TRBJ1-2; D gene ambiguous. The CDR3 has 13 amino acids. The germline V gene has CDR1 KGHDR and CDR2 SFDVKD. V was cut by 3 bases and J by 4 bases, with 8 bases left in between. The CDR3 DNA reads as TGTGCCACCAGTGATCGGGCAGGCTATGGCTACACCTTC. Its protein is CATSDRAGYGYTF.

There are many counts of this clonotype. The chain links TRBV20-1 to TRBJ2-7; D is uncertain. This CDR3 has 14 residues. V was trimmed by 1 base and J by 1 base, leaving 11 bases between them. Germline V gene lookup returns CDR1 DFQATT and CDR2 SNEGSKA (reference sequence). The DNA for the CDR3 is TGCAGTGCTAGAGCAGTAGACCGTTCCTACGAGCAGTACTTC. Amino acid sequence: CSARAVDRSYEQYF.

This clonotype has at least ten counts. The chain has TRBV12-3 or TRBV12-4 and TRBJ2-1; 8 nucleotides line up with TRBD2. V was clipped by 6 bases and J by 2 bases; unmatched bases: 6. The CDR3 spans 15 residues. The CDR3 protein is CASSPGTRAYNEQFF. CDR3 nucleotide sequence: TGTGCCAGCAGCCCTGGGACTAGGGCCTACAATGAGCAGTTCTTC.

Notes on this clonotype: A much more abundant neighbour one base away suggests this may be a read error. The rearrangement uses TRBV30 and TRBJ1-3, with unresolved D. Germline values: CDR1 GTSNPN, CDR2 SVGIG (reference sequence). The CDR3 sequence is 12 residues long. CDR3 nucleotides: TGTGCCTGGAAACGAGCTGGAAACACCAAATATTTT. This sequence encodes CAWKRAGNTKYF.

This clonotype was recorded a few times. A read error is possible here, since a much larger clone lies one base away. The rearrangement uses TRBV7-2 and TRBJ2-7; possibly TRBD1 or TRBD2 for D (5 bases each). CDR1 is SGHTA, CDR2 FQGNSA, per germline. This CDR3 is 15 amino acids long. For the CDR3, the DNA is TGTGCCAGCAGTCACCAGGGACCGAGCTCCTACGGGCAGTACTTC. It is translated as CASSHQGPSSYGQYF.

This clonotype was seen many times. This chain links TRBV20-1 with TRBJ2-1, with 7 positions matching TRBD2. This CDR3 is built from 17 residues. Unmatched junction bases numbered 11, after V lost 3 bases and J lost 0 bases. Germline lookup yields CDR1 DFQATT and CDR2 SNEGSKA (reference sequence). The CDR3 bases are TGCAGTGCTAGGAGGGCTAGCGGACTGAGCTCCTACAATGAGCAGTTCTTC. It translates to CSARRASGLSSYNEQFF.

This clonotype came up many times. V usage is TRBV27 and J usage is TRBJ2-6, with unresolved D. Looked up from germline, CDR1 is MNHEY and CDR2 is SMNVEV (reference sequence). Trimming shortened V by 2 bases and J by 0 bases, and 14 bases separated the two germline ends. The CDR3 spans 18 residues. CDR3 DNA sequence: TGTGCCAGCAGTTTACGGCGCGGAACACACTCTGGGGCCAACGTCCTGACTTTC. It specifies CASSLRRGTHSGANVLTF.

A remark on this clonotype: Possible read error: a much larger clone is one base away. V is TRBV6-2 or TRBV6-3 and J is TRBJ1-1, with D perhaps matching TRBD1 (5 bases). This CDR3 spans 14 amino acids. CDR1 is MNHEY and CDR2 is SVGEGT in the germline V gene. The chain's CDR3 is CASSYTTENAEAFF. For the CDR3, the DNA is TGTGCCAGCAGTTACACGACAGAGAACGCTGAAGCTTTCTTT.

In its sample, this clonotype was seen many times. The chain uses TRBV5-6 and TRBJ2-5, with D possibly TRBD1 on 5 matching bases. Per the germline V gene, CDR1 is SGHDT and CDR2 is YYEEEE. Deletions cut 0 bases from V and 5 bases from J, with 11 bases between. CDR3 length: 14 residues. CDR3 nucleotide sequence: TGTGCCAGCAGCTTGGCAGGGTCTCGGGAGACCCAGTACTTC. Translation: CASSLAGSRETQYF. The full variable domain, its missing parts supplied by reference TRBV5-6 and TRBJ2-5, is DAGVTQSPTHLIKTRGQQVTLRCSPKSGHDTVSWYQQALGQGPQFIFQYYEEEERQRGNFPDRFSGHQFPNYSSELNVNALLLGDSALYLCASSLAGSRETQYFGPGTRLLVL.

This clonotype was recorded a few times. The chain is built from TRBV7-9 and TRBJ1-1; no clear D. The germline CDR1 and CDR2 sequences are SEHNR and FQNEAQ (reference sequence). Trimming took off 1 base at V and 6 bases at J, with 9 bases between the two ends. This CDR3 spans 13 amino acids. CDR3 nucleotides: TGTGCCAGCAGCTTAGGGGCAGAATCTGAAGCTTTCTTT. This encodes CASSLGAESEAFF.

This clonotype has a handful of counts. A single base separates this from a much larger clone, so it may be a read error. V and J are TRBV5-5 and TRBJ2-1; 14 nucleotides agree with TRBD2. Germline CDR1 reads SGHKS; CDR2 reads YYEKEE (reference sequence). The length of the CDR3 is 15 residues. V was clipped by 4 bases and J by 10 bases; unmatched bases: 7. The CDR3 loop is CASSTGLAGGKEQFF. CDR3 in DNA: TGTGCCAGCAGCACTGGACTAGCGGGAGGCAAGGAGCAGTTCTTC.

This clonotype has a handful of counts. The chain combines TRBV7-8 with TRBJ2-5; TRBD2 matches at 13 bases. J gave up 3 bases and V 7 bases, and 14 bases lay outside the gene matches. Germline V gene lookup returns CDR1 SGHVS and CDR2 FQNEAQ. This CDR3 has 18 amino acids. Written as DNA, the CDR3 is TGTGCCAGCACCCTATTGGGACTAGCGGGGATAGTTGAAGAGACCCAGTACTTC. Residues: CASTLLGLAGIVEETQYF.

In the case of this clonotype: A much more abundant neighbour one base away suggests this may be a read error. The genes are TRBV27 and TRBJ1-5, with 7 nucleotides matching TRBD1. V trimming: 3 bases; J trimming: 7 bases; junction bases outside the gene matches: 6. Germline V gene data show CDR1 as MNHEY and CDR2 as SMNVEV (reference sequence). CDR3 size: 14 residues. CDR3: CASSLGQTTQPQHF. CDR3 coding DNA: TGTGCCAGCAGTTTGGGACAGACTACCCAGCCCCAGCATTTT.

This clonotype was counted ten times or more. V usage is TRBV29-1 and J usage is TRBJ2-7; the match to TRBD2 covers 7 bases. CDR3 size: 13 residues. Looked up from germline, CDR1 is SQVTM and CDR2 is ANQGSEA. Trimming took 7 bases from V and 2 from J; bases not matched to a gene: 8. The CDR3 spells CSAQVTSAYEQYF. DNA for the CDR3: TGCAGCGCACAGGTCACTAGCGCCTACGAGCAGTACTTC.

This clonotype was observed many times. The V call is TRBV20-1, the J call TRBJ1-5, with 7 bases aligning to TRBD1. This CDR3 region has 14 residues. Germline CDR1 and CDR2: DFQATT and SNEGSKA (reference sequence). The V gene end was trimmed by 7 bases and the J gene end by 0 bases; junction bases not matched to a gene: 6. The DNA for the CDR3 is TGCAGTGTCGGGACAGCGTATAGCAATCAGCCCCAGCATTTT. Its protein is CSVGTAYSNQPQHF.

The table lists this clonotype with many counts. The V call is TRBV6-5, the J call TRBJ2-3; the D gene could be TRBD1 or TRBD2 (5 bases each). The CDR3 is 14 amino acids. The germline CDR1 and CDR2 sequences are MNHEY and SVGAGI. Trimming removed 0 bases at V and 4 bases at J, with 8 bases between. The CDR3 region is CASSYSPGPDTQYF. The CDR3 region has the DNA TGTGCCAGCAGTTACTCGCCGGGGCCAGATACGCAGTATTTT.

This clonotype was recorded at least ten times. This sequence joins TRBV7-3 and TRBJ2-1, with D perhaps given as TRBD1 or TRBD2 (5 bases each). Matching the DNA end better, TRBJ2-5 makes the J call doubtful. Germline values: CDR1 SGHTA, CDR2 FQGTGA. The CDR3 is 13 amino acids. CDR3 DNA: TGTGCCAGCAGCTTAGGGACCGCCCAGACCCAGTACTTC. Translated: CASSLGTAQTQYF.